This TCR beta chain was sequenced in a study of shared clonotypes between healthy human individuals. Whole-study context: Per donor, CD8 memory used one plate, CD8 naive used two, CD4 memory used three and CD4 naive used three.

In germline, CDR1 is KGHSH, CDR2 LQKENI. The V gene lost 1 base and the J gene lost 1 base, with 10 bases spanning the gap. The length of the CDR3 is 15 residues. Deep was the level used in running the assay. In the authors' methods: Because ImmunoSEQ provided only junction sequences with no quality scores, the filtering differed. The table came from immunoSEQ multiplex PCR; TCRdb's copy has only in-frame clones and leaves some out. For V, J and clone size, that table is used; D and trimming come from the DNA. The sample includes 2 million to 2.5 million clones, 92% of them seen just once. Source material: naive CD4+ T cells from PBMCs. Subset given: CD45RA+ positively selected. V gene TRBV18 combines with J gene TRBJ1-1; D is undetermined. The sequence derives from a young man in good health. Some clones in this sample may be carry-over from other donors' samples. CDR3 sequence (DNA): TGTGCCAGCTCACCACAGAGGCAAGCGAACACTGAAGCTTTCTTT. Protein: CASSPQRQANTEAFF.